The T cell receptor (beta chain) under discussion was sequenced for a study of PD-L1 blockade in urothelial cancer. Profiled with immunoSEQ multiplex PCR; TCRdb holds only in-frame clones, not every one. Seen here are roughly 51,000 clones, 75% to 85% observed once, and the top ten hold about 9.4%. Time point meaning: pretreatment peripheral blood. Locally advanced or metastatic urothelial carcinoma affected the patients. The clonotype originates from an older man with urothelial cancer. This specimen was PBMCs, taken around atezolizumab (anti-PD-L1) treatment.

CDR3 nucleotides: TGTGCCAGCACGGATAGCGGGAGGGCCGGAGATACGCAGTATTTT. Its translation: CASTDSGRAGDTQYF. The chain joins TRBV11-1 to TRBJ2-3, with TRBD2 matching over 11 bases. V was pared by 7 bases and J by 5 bases, with 8 bases of the junction left unmatched. The CDR3 consists of 15 residues. Germline V gives CDR1 SGHAT, CDR2 FQDESV (reference sequence).